Listed below are T cell receptor beta chains from one sample, sequenced in a study of cytomegalovirus exposure and HLA in healthy donors. Clones were sequenced by immunoSEQ multiplex PCR, and TCRdb holds only the in-frame ones, with some missing. This table has 150,000 to 200,000 clones, roughly 84% appearing once. The sample comprised PBMCs. The receptor set was obtained from a man younger than 40 in good health and CMV-seropositive. The CDR3 runs from the conserved cysteine through the conserved F or W. A D gene is named only where the DNA matches it firmly. Expanded clones are given a class, and other clones once, few, many or no size at all.

TRBD2,-,TRBV28,TRBJ2-3,CASSKAGGPGTDTQYF,TGTGCCAGCAGTAAAGCGGGGGGGCCGGGCACAGATACGCAGTATTTT
-,-,TRBV9,TRBJ2-7,CATAPTQSSYEQYF,TGTGCCACCGCCCCCACACAAAGCTCCTACGAGCAGTACTTC
-,few,TRBV28,TRBJ1-3,CASRPQGTGNTIYF,TGTGCCAGCAGACCACAGGGTACTGGAAACACCATATATTTT
-,few,TRBV2,TRBJ1-2,CASSFDIYGYTF,TGTGCCAGCAGCTTCGACATCTATGGCTACACCTTC
-,-,TRBV28,TRBJ1-5,CASSLRGGVSNQPQHF,TGTGCCAGCAGTTTAAGGGGGGGGGTTAGCAATCAGCCCCAGCATTTT
TRBD2,-,TRBV4-1,TRBJ2-7,CASSQGVAGENEQYF,TGCGCCAGCAGCCAAGGGGTAGCGGGGGAAAACGAGCAGTACTTC
-,-,TRBV7-3,TRBJ2-1,CASSPFLRGNEQFF,TGTGCCAGCAGCCCCTTTTTGAGAGGCAATGAGCAGTTCTTC
TRBD2,-,TRBV28,TRBJ2-4,CASSLAAGAGIQYF,TGTGCCAGCAGTTTGGCGGCGGGAGCGGGCATTCAGTACTTC
TRBD2,-,TRBV13,TRBJ2-2,CASSVSGSPPGELFF,TGTGCCAGCAGCGTCAGCGGGAGCCCCCCCGGGGAGCTGTTTTTT
TRBD1,-,TRBV11-2,TRBJ2-7,CASRGTGTDEQYF,TGTGCCAGCAGGGGGACAGGGACGGACGAGCAGTACTTC
TRBD2,-,TRBV30,TRBJ2-3,CAWRSGGTDTQYF,TGTGCCTGGAGGTCGGGAGGGACAGATACGCAGTATTTT
-,few,TRBV25-1,TRBJ1-6,CASCMDGVGNSPLHF,TGTGCCAGCTGTATGGATGGAGTTGGTAATTCACCCCTCCACTTT
-,-,TRBV4-2,TRBJ2-3,CASSQARQATDTQYF,TGTGCCAGCAGCCAAGCCAGACAGGCCACAGATACGCAGTATTTT
TRBD1,once,TRBV5-5,TRBJ2-7,CASSWTGLYEQYF,TGTGCCAGCAGCTGGACAGGTTTATACGAGCAGTACTTC
-,once,TRBV27,TRBJ2-7,CASSLIRQGIYEQYF,TGTGCCAGCAGTTTAATTCGCCAGGGGATATACGAGCAGTACTTC
-,-,TRBV18,TRBJ2-3,CASSLSTDTQYF,TGTGCCAGCTCCCTCAGCACAGATACGCAGTATTTT
-,-,TRBV7-9,TRBJ1-2,CASSLTDFYGYTF,TGTGCCAGCAGCCTGACGGACTTCTATGGCTACACCTTC
-,once,TRBV2,TRBJ1-3,CASRQGGLGSGNTIYF,TGTGCCAGCAGGCAGGGTGGTCTGGGCTCCGGAAACACCATATATTTT
TRBD2,-,TRBV5-4,TRBJ2-1,CASSLDSGAYNEQFF,TGTGCCAGCAGCTTGGATAGCGGGGCCTACAATGAGCAGTTCTTC
-,-,TRBV5-1,TRBJ2-1,CASSGGGGSSYNEQFF,TGCGCCAGCAGCGGTGGAGGGGGCAGCTCCTACAATGAGCAGTTCTTC
TRBD1,-,TRBV19,TRBJ2-2,CATNDSPGDRVTGELFF,TGTGCCACAAACGATAGCCCCGGGGACAGGGTTACCGGGGAGCTGTTTTTT
-,-,TRBV9,TRBJ1-2,CASSAPAGARYGYTF,TGTGCCAGCAGCGCCCCCGCTGGGGCGCGGTATGGCTACACCTTC
TRBD1,-,TRBV9,TRBJ2-7,CASSVGVGTGGHEQYF,TGTGCCAGCAGCGTAGGTGTTGGGACAGGGGGCCACGAGCAGTACTTC
TRBD1,-,TRBV7-8,TRBJ1-1,CASSLEGQWNTEAFF,TGTGCCAGCAGCTTAGAGGGACAGTGGAACACTGAAGCTTTCTTT
-,once,TRBV10-3,TRBJ2-3,CAITKRDTQYF,TGTGCCATCACAAAGCGAGATACGCAGTATTTT
-,-,TRBV7-2,TRBJ1-2,CASSSQINYGYTF,TGTGCCAGCAGCTCACAGATAAACTATGGCTACACCTTC
-,-,TRBV6-5,TRBJ2-2,CASRRVAGELFF,TGTGCCAGCAGGAGGGTGGCCGGGGAGCTGTTTTTT
-,once,TRBV20-1,TRBJ2-7,CSARVRYEQYF,TGCAGTGCTAGAGTGCGATACGAGCAGTACTTC